This TCR beta chain was observed in a study of T cell changes during pregnancy in multiple sclerosis. The protocol was immunoSEQ multiplex PCR, while the TCRdb copy is restricted to in-frame clones and leaves out a portion. The table has tens of thousands of clones, 85% to 95% seen once. This CDR3 has 17 residues. The ends were cut back, 3 bases at V and 0 bases at J, with 16 bases in the middle. In germline, CDR1 is SGDLS, CDR2 YYNGEE. The chain combines TRBV9 with TRBJ2-1; D gene unclear. This receptor was obtained from a female donor with multiple sclerosis, enrolled in a pregnancy study. The source material was CD8+ T cells from peripheral blood mononuclear cells, sampled before pregnancy. CDR3 region: CASSASMSLSSYNEQFF. CDR3 coding DNA: TGTGCCAGCAGCGCCTCGATGTCCCTCAGCTCCTACAATGAGCAGTTCTTC.